This T cell receptor (beta chain) was identified during a study of Ad26.COV2.S vaccination and SARS-CoV-2 variants. Whole-study context: The donor participated in the COV1001 trial, in its Ad26.COV2.S arm. Intramuscularly, Ad26.COV2.S was given either once or twice, 56 days apart. Study-wide findings and caveats: Measurement of non-spike TCR breadth gave similar results in vaccine and placebo recipients. Marked by substantial breadth, spike-specific CD8+ and CD4+ T cell responses were reportedly seen after vaccination.

A note on this clone: The target antigen is unknown.

Treatment described: over 15 received Ad26.COV2.S at low or high dose, single or two shots; several received placebo; per-sample allocation not given. Specimens were obtained on day 63 following the first vaccine or placebo injection. The germline CDR1 and CDR2 sequences are SGHRS and YFSETQ. The CDR3 consists of 15 residues. V trimming: 4 bases; J trimming: 7 bases; junction bases outside the gene matches: 8. The assay was immunoSEQ multiplex PCR, and TCRdb's table has in-frame clones only and misses some. This table holds hundreds of thousands of clones, about four fifths found once. The source was peripheral blood, collected in a trial of Ad26.COV2.S vaccine versus placebo. The receptor's source is a person aged 18-60 years who received the Ad26.COV2.S COVID-19 vaccine or a placebo. The chain employs TRBV5-1 and TRBJ1-6; 7 bases match TRBD1. The CDR3 loop reads CASSRVGTENSPLHF. The DNA of the CDR3 is TGCGCCAGCAGCCGGGTAGGGACAGAGAATTCACCCCTCCACTTT.